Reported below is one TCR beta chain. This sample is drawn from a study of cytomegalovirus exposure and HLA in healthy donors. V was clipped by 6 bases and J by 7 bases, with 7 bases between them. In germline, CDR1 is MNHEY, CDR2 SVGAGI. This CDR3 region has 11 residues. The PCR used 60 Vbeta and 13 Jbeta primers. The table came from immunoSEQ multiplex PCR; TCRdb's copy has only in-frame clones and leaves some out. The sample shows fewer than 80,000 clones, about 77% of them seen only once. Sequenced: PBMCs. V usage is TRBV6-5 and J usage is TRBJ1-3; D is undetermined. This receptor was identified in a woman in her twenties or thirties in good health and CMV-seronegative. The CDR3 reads CASRSMNTIYF. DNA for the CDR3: TGTGCCAGCAGGTCAATGAACACCATATATTTT.